This T cell receptor beta chain was identified during a study of cytotoxic CD8 clonotypes in ibrutinib-treated CLL. For the study at large: The average sample held about 260,000 productive templates and 85,000 to 100,000 productive rearrangements.

Trimming left V 6 bases short and J 6 bases short, with 16 bases between. The CDR3 totals 14 residues. Per germline, CDR1 LNHDA and CDR2 SQIVND (reference sequence). This clone was seen a handful of times. Depths of 1 in 200,000 to 1 in 1 million T cells were the sequencing target. The method was immunoSEQ multiplex PCR; TCRdb's version includes in-frame clones alone and lacks a portion of them. The repertoire consists of over 200,000 clones, with 60% to 80% occurring once and the leading ten covering roughly 11%. V gene TRBV19 combines with J gene TRBJ2-3, with D perhaps assigned TRBD1 or TRBD2 (5 bases each). This sample comprised PBMCs, obtained after 12 months of ibrutinib treatment. This clonotype was obtained from a human donor with chronic lymphocytic leukemia. CDR3 coding DNA: TGTGCCAGTAGGAGGATGGGGGACGGGGATACGCAGTATTTT. Translated, it gives CASRRMGDGDTQYF.